This TCR beta chain was profiled in a study of blood T cell repertoires in COVID-19. Here immunoSEQ multiplex PCR was the method, and the copy in TCRdb shows in-frame clones only, minus some. The sample contains about 47,000 clones, about 81% of which appear only once. Germline values: CDR1 SGHTA, CDR2 FQGTGA. Trimming cost V 1 base and J 0 bases, with 6 bases left between them. The CDR3 is made up of 14 amino acids. The clonotype originates from a man aged 50 to 60 with acute or convalescent COVID-19. The sequencing sample was made of peripheral blood. The chain carries TRBV7-3 and TRBJ1-1; the D is unclear. DNA of the CDR3: TGTGCCAGCAGCTTAAGTGCGGTGAACACTGAAGCTTTCTTT. As protein: CASSLSAVNTEAFF.